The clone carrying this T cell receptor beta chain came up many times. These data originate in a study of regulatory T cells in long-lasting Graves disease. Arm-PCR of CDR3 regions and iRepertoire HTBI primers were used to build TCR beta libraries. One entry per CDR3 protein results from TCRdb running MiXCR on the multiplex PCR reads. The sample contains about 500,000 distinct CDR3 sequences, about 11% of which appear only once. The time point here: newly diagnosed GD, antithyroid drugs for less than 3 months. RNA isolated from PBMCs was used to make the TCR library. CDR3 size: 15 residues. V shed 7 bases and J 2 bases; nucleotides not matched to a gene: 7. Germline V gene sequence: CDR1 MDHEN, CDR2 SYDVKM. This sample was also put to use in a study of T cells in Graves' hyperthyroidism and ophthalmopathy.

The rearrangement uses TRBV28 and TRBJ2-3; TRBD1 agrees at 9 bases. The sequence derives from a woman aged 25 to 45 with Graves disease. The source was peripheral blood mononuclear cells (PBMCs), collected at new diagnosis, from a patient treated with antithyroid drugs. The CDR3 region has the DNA TGTGCCAGCACCCGCGGGACAGGGCACACAGATACGCAGTATTTT. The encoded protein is CASTRGTGHTDTQYF.